Each of the 26 T cell receptor beta chains below was sequenced from the same sample in a study of glioma-infiltrating T cells. Using RNA template, CDR3s of TCR alpha and beta were amplified with iRepertoire arm-PCR. TCRdb itself ran the multiplex PCR reads through MiXCR, one entry per CDR3 protein. The table shows more than 100,000 distinct CDR3 sequences, with 25% to 35% occurring only once. What was sequenced was glioma tissue, nonneoplastic brain tissue, or PBMCs (not recorded which). These receptors were obtained from a human donor with low-grade glioma or glioblastoma, undergoing nonglioma brain surgery, or in good health (not recorded which).

V gene TRBV3-1 combines with J gene TRBJ1-6, with TRBD1 identical over 7 bases. The CDR3 runs 14 residues. V lost 4 bases and J lost 11; bases outside the gene matches: 8. Germline-derived CDR1 and CDR2 are LGHDT and YNNKEL (reference sequence). Here the CDR3 reads CASSLGQARTPLHF. For the CDR3, the DNA is TGTGCCAGCAGCCTTGGACAGGCGCGGACACCCCTCCACTTT.

The chain uses TRBV25-1 and TRBJ2-1; D not resolved. CDR3 length equals 20 residues. Germline lookup yields CDR1 MGHDK and CDR2 SYGVNS. V was clipped by 0 bases and J by 1 base, with 22 bases between them. The CDR3 sequence is CASSEYGRLQSDSSYNEQFF. CDR3 in DNA: TGTGCCAGCAGTGAATACGGGCGTCTTCAGTCCGATAGTTCCTACAATGAGCAGTTCTTC.

This clonotype showed up many times. This chain links TRBV6-1 with TRBJ2-7; TRBD1 might be the D (6 bases). The V and J ends lost 0 bases and 5 bases respectively, with 14 bases between them. The germline CDR1 and CDR2 sequences are MNHNS and SASEGT. The CDR3 is 15 residues long. This CDR3 is CASSEASGTFHEQYF. Here the CDR3 DNA reads TGTGCCAGCAGTGAAGCCTCCGGGACATTCCACGAGCAGTACTTC.

In the case of this clonotype: This may be a read error: a much more frequent sequence differs by one nucleotide. The rearrangement joins TRBV7-2 to TRBJ1-5; tentative D call: TRBD1 (6 bases). Germline V gene sequence: CDR1 SGHTA, CDR2 FQGNSA. Trimming removed 5 bases from V and 8 bases from J, with 25 bases in between. The CDR3 covers 17 residues. The CDR3 region is CASSREVTGILGKPQHF. The CDR3, as DNA: TGTGCCAGCAGCCGGGAAGTAACAGGGATCCTGGGGAAGCCCCAGCATTTT. The whole variable domain, filled in from reference TRBV7-2 and TRBJ1-5, reads GAGVSQSPSNKVTEKGKDVELRCDPISGHTALYWYRQSLGQGLEFLIYFQGNSAPDKSGLPSDRFSAERTGGSVSTLTIQRTQQEDSAVYLCASSREVTGILGKPQHFGDGTRLSIL.

There are many counts of this clonotype. The J gene is TRBJ2-7, the V gene TRBV20-1, with D perhaps TRBD1 (5 bases). V was clipped by 3 bases and J by 0 bases, with 12 bases between them. This CDR3 is 14 amino acids long. Germline V gene data show CDR1 as DFQATT and CDR2 as SNEGSKA (reference sequence). CDR3 sequence: CSASSGPSSYEQYF. The CDR3 DNA sequence: TGCAGTGCTAGCTCAGGGCCTAGCTCCTACGAGCAGTACTTC.

This clonotype occurred many times. V is TRBV20-1 and J is TRBJ1-5; TRBD1 is a possible D gene (5 bases). CDR1 is DFQATT, CDR2 SNEGSKA, per germline (reference sequence). The CDR3 sequence is 14 residues long. Trimming pared 2 bases from V and 3 bases from J, leaving 11 bases between. The CDR3 DNA reads as TGCAGTGCTAGAACGGTGGGGGACAATCAGCCCCAGCATTTT. It is translated as CSARTVGDNQPQHF.

V usage is TRBV20-1 and J usage is TRBJ2-1; 9 nucleotides agree with TRBD1. This CDR3 is built from 12 residues. V shed 5 bases, J shed 12 bases, and the junction held 8 bases outside the gene matches. Germline-derived CDR1 and CDR2 are DFQATT and SNEGSKA (reference sequence). The CDR3 DNA reads TGCAGTGCTCCAAGACAGGGGGTAGGGCAGTTCTTC. It is translated as CSAPRQGVGQFF.

About this clonotype: Possible read error: a much larger clone is one base away. The chain links TRBV7-8 to TRBJ2-7; D is possibly TRBD1 (6 bases). CDR1 is SGHVS, CDR2 FQNEAQ, per germline. The CDR3 is 13 residues long. Trimming took 6 bases from V and 3 from J, leaving 12 bases between them. The CDR3 loop reads CASRLGQDYEQYF. The CDR3 DNA sequence: TGTGCCAGCAGATTGGGACAAGACTACGAGCAGTACTTC.

This clonotype showed up many times. One end of the junction varies from germline; a read error may be responsible. The chain uses TRBV20-1 and TRBJ2-1, with TRBD1 as a possible D gene (6 bases). Germline CDR1 reads DFQATT; CDR2 reads SNEGSKA (reference sequence). The CDR3 is 14 residues long. The CDR3 is CSATDSSTYNEQFF. The CDR3 coding sequence is TGCAGCGCTACGGACAGCTCGACCTACAATGAGCAGTTCTTC.

Concerning this clonotype: A clone one base away is much larger, so this may be a read error. The rearrangement uses TRBV7-9 and TRBJ1-1; no definite D call. The germline V and J ends were trimmed by 8 bases and 4 bases, with 11 bases remaining between them. This CDR3 spans 12 amino acids. Germline V gene sequence: CDR1 SEHNR, CDR2 FQNEAQ (reference sequence). CDR3 DNA: TGTGCCAGCCCCCGTGAGGCCACTGAAGCTTTCTTT. Protein: CASPREATEAFF.

This clonotype has only a few counts. A much more abundant neighbour one base away suggests this may be a read error. The chain links TRBV7-2 to TRBJ2-1, with D uncertain. The CDR3 extends over 13 amino acids. Germline loops: CDR1 SGHTA, CDR2 FQGNSA. The CDR3 DNA reads as TGTGCCAGCAGCTTAAGGCGAATAAGTGAGAAGTTCTTC. As protein: CASSLRRISEKFF.

The chain is built from TRBV18 and TRBJ1-2, with 8 bases fitting TRBD1. The CDR3 consists of 14 residues. With 9 bases clipped from V and 8 bases from J, the junction kept 14 bases outside the gene matches. The germline V gene encodes CDR1 KGHSH and CDR2 LQKENI. DNA of the CDR3: TGTGCCAGTGCACTACAGACAGGGGAGGACGGCTACACCTTC. Translation gives CASALQTGEDGYTF.

This clonotype occurred many times. This chain links TRBV6-1 with TRBJ2-1; D gene unclear. The V gene lost 5 bases and the J gene lost 9 bases, with 8 bases spanning the gap. This CDR3 has 11 residues. Germline V gene sequence: CDR1 MNHNS, CDR2 SASEGT. CDR3 DNA sequence: TGTGCCAGCAGTCCTTGGGCTGAGCAGTTCTTC. Its protein product is CASSPWAEQFF.

In its sample, this clonotype was seen many times. This chain uses TRBV20-1 with TRBJ1-1; TRBD1 might be the D (5 bases). This CDR3 is 13 amino acids long. Germline V gene sequence: CDR1 DFQATT, CDR2 SNEGSKA (reference sequence). V was trimmed by 5 bases and J by 3 bases, leaving 13 bases between them. The CDR3 loop reads CSADDGGDTEAFF. The CDR3 DNA reads as TGCAGTGCTGATGATGGAGGGGACACTGAAGCTTTCTTT.

This clonotype was found many times. The chain couples TRBV6-1 to TRBJ2-7, with TRBD1 matching over 8 bases. Trimming cost V 5 bases and J 0 bases; bases outside gene matches: 6. Germline V gene sequence: CDR1 MNHNS, CDR2 SASEGT. The CDR3 spans 15 residues. The CDR3 sequence is CASSSRTGSSYEQYF. The CDR3 bases are TGTGCCAGCAGTTCCCGGACAGGGAGCTCCTACGAGCAGTACTTC.

Only a few counts were recorded for this clonotype. The chain joins TRBV18 to TRBJ2-7; 7 bases agree with TRBD2. Germline V gives CDR1 KGHSH, CDR2 LQKENI. The CDR3 length is 15 residues. The V gene end was trimmed by 0 bases and the J gene end by 9 bases; junction bases not matched to a gene: 11. CDR3 loop: CASSPPASGVLRQYF. The CDR3 nucleotides are TGTGCCAGCTCACCACCCGCTAGCGGAGTCCTACGGCAGTACTTC. Together with reference TRBV18 and TRBJ2-7, the CDR3 gives the full variable domain: NAGVMQNPRHLVRRRGQEARLRCSPMKGHSHVYWYRQLPEEGLKFMVYLQKENIIDESGMPKERFSAEFPKEGPSILRIQQVVRGDSAAYFCASSPPASGVLRQYFGPGTRLTVT.

Comment on this clonotype: Given a much more abundant clone one base away, this may be a read error. The chain uses TRBV2 and TRBJ1-1; TRBD1 is a possible D gene (5 bases). Germline V gene lookup returns CDR1 SNHLY and CDR2 FYNNEI. This CDR3 has 16 residues. CDR3 nucleotide sequence: TGTGCCAGGAGTGAAAGAGGGTCCCCGAGGGGCACTGAAGCTTTCTTT. Translation: CARSERGSPRGTEAFF.

This clonotype turned up a few times. CDR3: CASSSKWGALTDTQYF. In nucleotides, the CDR3 is TGTGCCAGCAGCTCAAAGTGGGGGGCCCTAACAGATACGCAGTATTTT. The V call is TRBV7-2, the J call TRBJ2-3; D possibly matches TRBD1 or TRBD2 (6 bases each). The V end lost 4 bases, the J end lost 3 bases, and 17 bases lay between the germline ends. The CDR3 contains 16 residues. Germline V gene sequence: CDR1 SGHTA, CDR2 FQGNSA.

This clonotype was seen only a few times. This chain connects TRBV10-3 to TRBJ1-1; D may be TRBD1 (5 bases). Germline CDR1 and CDR2: ENHRY and SYGVKD. This CDR3 spans 14 amino acids. V was clipped by 10 bases and J by 0 bases, with 15 bases between them. The CDR3 DNA reads TGTGCCAGCAAGGAGGGGAGCATGAACACTGAAGCTTTCTTT. It codes for CASKEGSMNTEAFF.

The sample holds many counts of this clonotype. The chain recombines TRBV6-1 with TRBJ1-1; maybe TRBD1 (6 bases). The CDR3 extends over 15 amino acids. Germline CDR1 MNHNS, CDR2 SASEGT. V shed 5 bases and J shed 1 base, with 14 bases lying between them. The CDR3 sequence: CASSPIRGRNTEAFF. The CDR3 DNA sequence: TGTGCCAGCAGTCCGATTCGGGGGCGGAACACTGAAGCTTTCTTT.

This chain links TRBV3-1 with TRBJ2-2, with D unclear. V lost 6 bases, J lost 8 bases, and 16 bases lay in between. Germline CDR1 is LGHDT and CDR2 is YNNKEL (reference sequence). This CDR3 contains 14 residues. The CDR3 spells CASRGPLSAGELFF. Here the CDR3 DNA reads TGTGCCAGCAGGGGTCCCTTGTCCGCTGGGGAGCTGTTTTTT.

This clonotype was counted many times. The V call is TRBV2, the J call TRBJ1-2; tentative D call: TRBD1 (5 bases). CDR1 SNHLY and CDR2 FYNNEI come from the germline V gene. The V and J ends lost 8 bases and 6 bases respectively, with 16 bases between them. The CDR3 has 13 residues. Here the CDR3 DNA reads TGTGCCAGCCGAAATCAGGGAGGAGATGGCTACACCTTC. Its translation: CASRNQGGDGYTF.

The rearrangement links TRBV2 to TRBJ1-4; 9 bases are a match to TRBD1. Per germline, CDR1 SNHLY and CDR2 FYNNEI. Unmatched junction bases numbered 9, after V lost 6 bases and J lost 7 bases. This CDR3 region has 15 residues. CDR3 residues: CASRIQGARTEKLFF. CDR3 coding DNA: TGTGCCAGCAGGATACAGGGGGCCAGGACTGAAAAACTGTTTTTT.

A note on this clonotype: A much larger clone is a single base away; this may be a read error. The chain uses TRBV20-1 and TRBJ2-6; D not resolved. V lost 8 bases, J lost 0 bases, and 5 bases lay in between. CDR1 and CDR2 (germline): DFQATT, SNEGSKA (reference sequence). The length of the CDR3 is 12 residues. The CDR3 sequence is CSTSSGANVLTF. The CDR3 region has the DNA TGCAGTACCTCCTCTGGGGCCAACGTCCTGACTTTC.

This chain connects TRBV5-1 to TRBJ1-6; no clear D gene. Per germline, CDR1 SGHRS and CDR2 YFSETQ. The ends were cut back, 1 base at V and 7 bases at J, with 12 bases in the middle. This CDR3 has 15 amino acids. The CDR3, as DNA: TGCGCCAGCAGCTTGTCCCGACGGAACAATTCACCCCTCCACTTT. Translation gives CASSLSRRNNSPLHF.

The chain is built from TRBV19 and TRBJ1-1; D gene uncertain. Trimming took off 3 bases at V and 1 base at J, with 12 bases between the two ends. CDR3 length: 15 residues. The V gene's germline CDR1 is LNHDA and CDR2 SQIVND (reference sequence). The chain's CDR3 is CASSIFHGRNTEAFF. The CDR3 nucleotides read TGTGCCAGTAGTATTTTCCATGGACGGAACACTGAAGCTTTCTTT.